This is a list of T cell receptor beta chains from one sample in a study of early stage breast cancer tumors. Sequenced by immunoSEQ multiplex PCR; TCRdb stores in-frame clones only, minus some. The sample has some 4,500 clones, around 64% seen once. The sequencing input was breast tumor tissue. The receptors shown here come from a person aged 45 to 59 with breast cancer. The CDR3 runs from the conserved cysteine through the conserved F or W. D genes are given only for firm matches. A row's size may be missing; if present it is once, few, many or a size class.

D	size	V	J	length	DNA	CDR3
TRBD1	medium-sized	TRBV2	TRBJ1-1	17	TGTGCCAGCAGGGACCTCAGGGGGCGGGTGGGTAACACTGAAGCTTTCTTT	CASRDLRGRVGNTEAFF
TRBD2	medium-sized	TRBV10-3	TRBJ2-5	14	TGTGCCATCAGCCGGGAGGGCCCCCAAGAGACCCAGTACTTC	CAISREGPQETQYF
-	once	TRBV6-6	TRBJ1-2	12	TGTGCCGTCGGGGGGGTTAACTATGGCTACACCTTC	CAVGGVNYGYTF
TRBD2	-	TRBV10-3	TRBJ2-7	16	TGTGCCATCAGTCACCAACTAGCGGGAGGCGGGTCCGAGCAGTACTTC	CAISHQLAGGGSEQYF
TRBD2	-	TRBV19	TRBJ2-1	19	TGTGCCAGTAGTATACCCGGACTAGCGTCCCCAAAGGCCTACAATGAGCAGTTCTTC	CASSIPGLASPKAYNEQFF
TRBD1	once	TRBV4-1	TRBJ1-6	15	TGCGCCAGCAGCCAAGGACAGGGAGGACATTCACCCCTCCACTTT	CASSQGQGGHSPLHF
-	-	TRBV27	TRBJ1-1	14	TGTGCCAGCCGAGACCTCGGGACACCCCATGAAGCTTTCTTT	CASRDLGTPHEAFF
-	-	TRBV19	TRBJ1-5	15	TGTGCCAGTAGTATTAGGGCAGGGGCCGGTCAGCCCCAGCATTTT	CASSIRAGAGQPQHF
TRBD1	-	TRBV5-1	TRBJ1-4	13	TGCGCCAGCAGCAGGGACAGGTCCAGCGAACTGTTTTTT	CASSRDRSSELFF
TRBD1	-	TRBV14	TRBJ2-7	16	TGTGCCAGCAGCCTCCTCGGAGACAGGGGAACCTACGAGCAGTACTTC	CASSLLGDRGTYEQYF
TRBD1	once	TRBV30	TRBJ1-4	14	TGTGCCTGGAGTAAGGGGACAGGTGGAGAAAAACTGTTTTTT	CAWSKGTGGEKLFF
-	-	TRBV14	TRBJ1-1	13	TGTGCCAGCAGCCTCCGAGGACCCAGTGAAGCTTTCTTT	CASSLRGPSEAFF
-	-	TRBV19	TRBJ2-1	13	TGTGCCAGTAGCCGCGAGTTTAGAGATGAGCAGTTCTTC	CASSREFRDEQFF
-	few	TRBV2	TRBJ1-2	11	TGTGCCAGTGAGACAAACTATGGCTACACCTTC	CASETNYGYTF
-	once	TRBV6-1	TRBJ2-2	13	TGTGCCAGCAGTGAGGGGGCCACCGGGGAGCTGTTTTTT	CASSEGATGELFF
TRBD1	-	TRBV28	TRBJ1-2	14	TGTGCCAGCAGTTTGGACAGGGGGCACAATGGCTACACCTTC	CASSLDRGHNGYTF
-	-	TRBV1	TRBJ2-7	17	TGCACCAGCACCCAACGGACTAGCGGGAGTGGAGGCTACGAGCAGTACTTC	CTSTQRTSGSGGYEQYF
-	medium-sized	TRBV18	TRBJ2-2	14	TGTGCCAGCTCACCGAGGGAGCACACCGGGGAGCTGTTTTTT	CASSPREHTGELFF
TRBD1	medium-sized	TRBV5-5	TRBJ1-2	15	TGTGCCAGCAGCTTCGAACAGGGGACCGCCTATGGCTACACCTTC	CASSFEQGTAYGYTF
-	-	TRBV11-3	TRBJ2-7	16	TGTGCCAGCAGCTTATCCTCGGCCCAGGGTGGATACGAGCAGTACTTC	CASSLSSAQGGYEQYF
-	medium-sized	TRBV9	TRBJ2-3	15	TGTGCCAGCAGCGTAGGCCCCCCAAGCACAGATACGCAGTATTTT	CASSVGPPSTDTQYF
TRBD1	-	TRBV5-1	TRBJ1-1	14	TGCGCCAGCAGCGACAACAGGGGGCTCACTGAAGCTTTCTTT	CASSDNRGLTEAFF
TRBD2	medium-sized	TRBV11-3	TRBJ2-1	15	TGTGCCAGCCTGAAACGGGGGGGGCAAAGCAATGAGCAGTTCTTC	CASLKRGGQSNEQFF
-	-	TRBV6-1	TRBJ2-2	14	TGTGCCAGCACCTCCCTGTGGGGGGCCGGGGAGCTGTTTTTT	CASTSLWGAGELFF
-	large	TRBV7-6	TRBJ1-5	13	TGTGCCAGCAGCCCGGGTCAGAATCAGCCCCAGCATTTT	CASSPGQNQPQHF
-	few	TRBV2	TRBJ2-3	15	TGTGCCAGCAGAGTTGGAACGGGTGGGACAGATACGCAGTATTTT	CASRVGTGGTDTQYF
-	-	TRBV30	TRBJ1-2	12	TGTGCCTCCCTCGGAGGGGCCTATGGCTACACCTTC	CASLGGAYGYTF
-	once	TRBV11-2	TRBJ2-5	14	TGTGCCAGCAGCTTAATGATGGACCAAGAGACCCAGTACTTC	CASSLMMDQETQYF
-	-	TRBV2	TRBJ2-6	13	TGTGCCAGCGCAATCTCTGGGGCCAACGTCCTGACTTTC	CASAISGANVLTF
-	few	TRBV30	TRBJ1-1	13	TGTGCCTCCGTGGCCAGGGAAAACACTGAAGCTTTCTTT	CASVARENTEAFF